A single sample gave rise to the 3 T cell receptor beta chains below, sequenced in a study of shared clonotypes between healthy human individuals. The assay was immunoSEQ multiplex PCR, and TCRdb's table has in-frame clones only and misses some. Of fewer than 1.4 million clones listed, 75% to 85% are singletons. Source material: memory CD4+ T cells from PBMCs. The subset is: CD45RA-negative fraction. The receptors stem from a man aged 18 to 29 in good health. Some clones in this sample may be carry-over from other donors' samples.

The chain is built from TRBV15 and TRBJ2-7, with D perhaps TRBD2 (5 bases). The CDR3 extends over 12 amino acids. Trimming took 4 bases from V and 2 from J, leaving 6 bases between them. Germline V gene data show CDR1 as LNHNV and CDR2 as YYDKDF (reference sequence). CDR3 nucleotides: TGTGCCACCAGCATGGGAGCCTACGAGCAGTACTTC. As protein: CATSMGAYEQYF.

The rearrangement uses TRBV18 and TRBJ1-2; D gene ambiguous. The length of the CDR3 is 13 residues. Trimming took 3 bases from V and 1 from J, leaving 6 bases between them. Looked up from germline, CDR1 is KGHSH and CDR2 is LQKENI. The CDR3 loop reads CASSPDNNYGYTF. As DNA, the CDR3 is TGTGCCAGCTCACCCGACAATAACTATGGCTACACCTTC.

The CDR3 DNA reads as TGTGCCAGCAGCCTCGCCCGGGCGGGGGGCTACGAGCAGTACTTC. Protein: CASSLARAGGYEQYF. This chain uses TRBV7-2 with TRBJ2-7; 8 positions match TRBD2. Germline CDR1 reads SGHTA; CDR2 reads FQGNSA. The CDR3 has 15 amino acids. After removal of 5 bases from V and 3 bases from J, the junction contained 9 bases not matched to a gene.